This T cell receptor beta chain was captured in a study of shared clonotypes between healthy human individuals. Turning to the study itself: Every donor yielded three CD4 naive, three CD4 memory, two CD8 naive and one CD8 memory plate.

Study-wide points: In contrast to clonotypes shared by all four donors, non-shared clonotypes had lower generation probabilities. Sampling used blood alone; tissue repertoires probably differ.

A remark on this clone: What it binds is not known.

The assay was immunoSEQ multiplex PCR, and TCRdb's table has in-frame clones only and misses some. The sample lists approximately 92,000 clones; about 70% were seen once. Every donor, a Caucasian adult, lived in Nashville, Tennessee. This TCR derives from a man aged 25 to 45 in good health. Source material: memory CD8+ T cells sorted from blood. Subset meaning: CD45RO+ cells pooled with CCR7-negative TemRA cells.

The CDR3 DNA reads TGTGCCAGCAGCGTAATGGGGGTTGGCTACACCTTC. This codes for CASSVMGVGYTF. V usage is TRBV9 and J usage is TRBJ1-2; possibly TRBD1 for D (5 bases). This CDR3 region has 12 residues. The V end lost 1 base, the J end lost 7 bases, and 8 bases lay between the germline ends. Germline V CDR1 and CDR2: SGDLS, YYNGEE.